Below are 27 T cell receptor beta chains sequenced from a single sample in a study of OX40 agonist ivuxolimab in advanced cancers. Libraries were made using the immunoSEQ multiplex PCR assay. Entries here come from immuneACCESS through TCRdb and include only in-frame sequences with V and J called. Some clones fail to appear in such tables; in the studies checked, an unresolved V gene covers under half of the shortfall, and the cause of the remainder is unknown. Present in this sample are tens of thousands of clones, about 90% of which were seen just once. The ten top clones hold approximately 2.9% of the sample. The sample in question was CD4+ or CD8+ T cells sorted from blood, obtained in a trial of the OX40 agonist ivuxolimab. The receptor set was obtained from an adult with an advanced solid tumor such as melanoma, head and neck, liver or kidney cancer.

J is TRBJ2-2 and V is TRBV28, with 7 positions matching TRBD1. The V segment lost 6 bases and the J segment 6 bases; nucleotides outside the gene matches: 13. The CDR3 extends over 16 amino acids. Germline V gene lookup returns CDR1 MDHEN and CDR2 SYDVKM. Written as DNA, the CDR3 is TGTGCCAGCAGCCCCCCCCAACAGGGGTCCCCCGGGGAGCTGTTTTTT. Its protein is CASSPPQQGSPGELFF.

The rearrangement links TRBV5-1 to TRBJ1-4; D gene ambiguous. The V gene's germline CDR1 is SGHRS and CDR2 YFSETQ. The CDR3 runs to 14 residues. Trimming shortened V by 4 bases and J by 7 bases, and 14 bases separated the two germline ends. CDR3 DNA sequence: TGCGCCAGCAGCCCAAACCTAGACACTGAAAAACTGTTTTTT. Translation: CASSPNLDTEKLFF.

This sequence joins TRBV7-2 and TRBJ1-3; possibly TRBD1 for D (5 bases). Germline CDR1 is SGHTA and CDR2 is FQGNSA. The CDR3 length is 17 residues. Trimming removed 0 bases at V and 4 bases at J, with 16 bases between. CDR3 DNA: TGTGCCAGCAGCTTAGCGCCCCAGGGATCGGGAGGAAACACCATATATTTT. As protein: CASSLAPQGSGGNTIYF.

The chain joins TRBV27 to TRBJ2-7; TRBD2 agrees at 7 bases. This CDR3 has 15 residues. Germline assignment: CDR1 MNHEY and CDR2 SMNVEV (reference sequence). V lost 4 bases, J lost 0 bases, and 6 bases stayed unmatched. The CDR3 DNA reads TGTGCCAGCAGTTCCCCAGGACTAGGCTCCTACGAGCAGTACTTC. Protein product: CASSSPGLGSYEQYF.

The J gene is TRBJ1-2, the V gene TRBV11-2, with D possibly being TRBD1 (6 bases). Between the trimmed V and J ends, which lost 0 bases and 3 bases, there was a span of 14 bases. CDR1 is SGHAT, CDR2 FQNNGV, per germline. This CDR3 comprises 16 residues. Here the CDR3 DNA reads TGTGCCAGCAGCTTAGATCTTTATGCAGGGGACTATGGCTACACCTTC. Translated, it gives CASSLDLYAGDYGYTF. Variable domain in full (rest from reference TRBV11-2 and TRBJ1-2): EAGVAQSPRYKIIEKRQSVAFWCNPISGHATLYWYQQILGQGPKLLIQFQNNGVVDDSQLPKDRFSAERLKGVDSTLKIQPAKLEDSAVYLCASSLDLYAGDYGYTFGSGTRLTVV.

The V and J genes are TRBV27 and TRBJ2-7, with D possibly TRBD1 on 6 matching bases. Deletions cut 3 bases from V and 1 base from J, with 13 bases between. The CDR3 runs to 15 residues. Germline loops: CDR1 MNHEY, CDR2 SMNVEV (reference sequence). CDR3 residues: CASSFRADRSYEQYF. The CDR3 coding sequence is TGTGCCAGCAGTTTCCGAGCGGACAGATCCTACGAGCAGTACTTC.

V gene TRBV5-5 combines with J gene TRBJ1-1; D ambiguous. The V gene lost 2 bases and the J gene lost 1 base, with 9 bases spanning the gap. The CDR3 sequence is 14 residues long. CDR1 and CDR2 (germline): SGHKS, YYEKEE (reference sequence). In DNA, the CDR3 is TGTGCCAGCAGCTTTAGGTGGGCGAACACTGAAGCTTTCTTT. Its protein is CASSFRWANTEAFF.

For this clone: The junction does not match germline at one end; this may be a read error. This chain joins TRBV7-7 and TRBJ2-2; 7 nucleotides agree with TRBD2. The CDR3 has 17 amino acids. The V gene's germline CDR1 is SSHAT and CDR2 FNYEAQ (reference sequence). DNA of the CDR3: TGTGCTAGCAGCCTTAACAGCGGGGCCGCGAACACCGGGGAGCTGTTTTTT. Its translation is CASSLNSGAANTGELFF.

As to this clone: The identical CDR3 is also encoded by other nucleotide sequences in the sample. V and J are TRBV11-2 and TRBJ1-6, with D unresolved. The CDR3 sequence is 13 residues long. The germline V gene encodes CDR1 SGHAT and CDR2 FQNNGV. Between the trimmed V and J ends, which lost 0 bases and 7 bases, there was a span of 4 bases. The CDR3 loop reads CASSLDVNSPLHF. DNA of the CDR3: TGTGCCAGCAGCTTAGATGTGAATTCACCCCTCCACTTT.

This chain uses TRBV5-1 with TRBJ2-3; D perhaps matches TRBD1 (5 bases). Trimming shortened V by 5 bases and J by 0 bases, and 7 bases separated the two germline ends. Germline V CDR1 and CDR2: SGHRS, YFSETQ. This CDR3 contains 13 residues. CDR3 protein: CASRTASTDTQYF. The CDR3, as DNA: TGCGCCAGCAGGACAGCTAGCACAGATACGCAGTATTTT.

This chain links TRBV6-5 with TRBJ1-4; D uncertain. This CDR3 has 13 amino acids. V was cut by 0 bases and J by 6 bases, with 5 bases left in between. CDR1 and CDR2 (germline): MNHEY, SVGAGI. The CDR3 is CASSYSRDEKLFF. CDR3 bases: TGTGCCAGCAGTTACTCGAGGGATGAAAAACTGTTTTTT.

As to this clone: The junction does not match germline at one end; this may be a read error. The J gene is TRBJ2-5, the V gene TRBV27; no reliable D call. The DNA end is a closer match to TRBJ2-7, so the J assignment may be wrong. There are 15 residues in the CDR3. The V gene's germline CDR1 is MNHEY and CDR2 SMNVEV (reference sequence). Written as DNA, the CDR3 is TGTGCCAGCGGTTTATCGATCCAGACAACCTACGAGCAGTACTTC. It yields the protein CASGLSIQTTYEQYF.

This clone was seen just once. The CDR3 DNA sequence: TGTGCCAGCTCACCACCCGGGACAGGGCCTACCGGGGAGCTGTTTTTT. As protein: CASSPPGTGPTGELFF. The genes are TRBV18 and TRBJ2-2; 9 bases are shared with TRBD1. CDR1 is KGHSH and CDR2 is LQKENI in the germline V gene. The CDR3 runs 16 residues. Trimming at V came to 0 bases and at J to 5 bases, leaving 4 bases not matched to a gene.

This chain connects TRBV19 to TRBJ1-5, with D possibly being TRBD1 (6 bases). The germline V gene has CDR1 LNHDA and CDR2 SQIVND (reference sequence). V lost 5 bases and J 9 bases, leaving 17 bases between the germline ends. The CDR3 runs to 14 residues. CDR3 region: CASSALGQGTPQHF. The CDR3 nucleotides are TGTGCCAGTAGTGCATTGGGGCAGGGGACGCCCCAGCATTTT.

The J gene is TRBJ2-7, the V gene TRBV28; D remains ambiguous. Germline V CDR1 and CDR2: MDHEN, SYDVKM. The CDR3 is 12 residues long. Trimming shortened V by 4 bases and J by 6 bases, and 10 bases separated the two germline ends. CDR3 bases: TGTGCCAGCAGTTCCTCTGGATTCGAGCAGTACTTC. Encoded protein: CASSSSGFEQYF.

This chain links TRBV2 with TRBJ2-3; D unresolved. The CDR3 extends over 12 amino acids. V lost 3 bases to trimming and J lost 2 bases, with 3 bases between them. Looked up from germline, CDR1 is SNHLY and CDR2 is FYNNEI. CDR3 sequence: CASSDDTDTQYF. The CDR3, as DNA: TGTGCCAGCAGTGATGACACAGATACGCAGTATTTT.

This chain connects TRBV6-1 to TRBJ1-2, with D possibly being TRBD1 (5 bases). V was cut by 7 bases and J by 8 bases, with 8 bases left in between. This CDR3 spans 10 amino acids. CDR1 is MNHNS, CDR2 SASEGT, per germline. CDR3 nucleotides: TGTGCCAGCAAATCAGGGGGCTACACCTTC. Its translation is CASKSGGYTF.

The chain couples TRBV5-1 to TRBJ1-1; D possibly corresponds to TRBD1 (6 bases). Trimming took 4 bases from V and 0 from J, leaving 13 bases between them. This CDR3 spans 15 amino acids. Germline CDR1 and CDR2: SGHRS and YFSETQ. CDR3 nucleotide sequence: TGCGCCAGCAGCACCCTTGGACAGATGAACACTGAAGCTTTCTTT. As protein: CASSTLGQMNTEAFF.

This clone occurred a few times. The rearrangement links TRBV6-4 to TRBJ1-4, with TRBD1 as a possible D gene (6 bases). The V end was cut by 5 bases, the J end by 8 bases, with 12 bases between. The germline V gene encodes CDR1 MRHNA and CDR2 SNTAGT. The CDR3 consists of 13 residues. The CDR3 region is CASSSGQNEKLFF. The CDR3 nucleotides read TGTGCCAGCAGTTCCGGACAGAACGAAAAACTGTTTTTT.

This chain connects TRBV5-1 to TRBJ1-1, with no clear D. V was pared by 0 bases and J by 11 bases, with 14 bases between. The germline V gene encodes CDR1 SGHRS and CDR2 YFSETQ. The CDR3 sequence is 13 residues long. CDR3 protein: CASSLEGRVDAFF. Here the CDR3 DNA reads TGCGCCAGCAGCTTGGAAGGTCGGGTTGACGCTTTCTTT. Full variable domain (rest looked up from reference TRBV5-1 and TRBJ1-1): KAGVTQTPRYLIKTRGQQVTLSCSPISGHRSVSWYQQTPGQGLQFLFEYFSETQRNKGNFPGRFSGRQFSNSRSEMNVSTLELGDSALYLCASSLEGRVDAFFGQGTRLTVV.

The count of this clone is one. J is TRBJ2-7 and V is TRBV27, with D possibly matching TRBD2 (6 bases). The CDR3 totals 15 residues. Germline assignment: CDR1 MNHEY and CDR2 SMNVEV (reference sequence). Deletions cut 5 bases from V and 0 bases from J, with 14 bases between. The DNA of the CDR3 is TGTGCCAGCAGTCCCTCGGGCGGGGACTCCTACGAGCAGTACTTC. It codes for CASSPSGGDSYEQYF.

The CDR3 coding sequence is TGTGCCAGTGCTCGGGGGAACTATGGCTACACCTTC. Translated, it gives CASARGNYGYTF. J is TRBJ1-2 and V is TRBV6-1; tentative D call: TRBD1 (5 bases). Trimming took off 9 bases at V and 2 bases at J, with 10 bases between the two ends. The germline V gene encodes CDR1 MNHNS and CDR2 SASEGT. CDR3 size: 12 residues.

The chain has TRBV28 and TRBJ1-3; tentatively, D is TRBD1 (6 bases). From germline, CDR1 is MDHEN and CDR2 SYDVKM. This CDR3 is built from 13 residues. The V gene lost 7 bases and the J gene lost 0 bases, with 7 bases spanning the gap. CDR3 DNA sequence: TGTGCCAGCAAGGGGGACTCTGGAAACACCATATATTTT. Translation gives CASKGDSGNTIYF.

V is TRBV27 and J is TRBJ1-4; 7 nucleotides align to TRBD1. J gave up 5 bases and V 6 bases, and 9 bases lay outside the gene matches. Germline V lookup: CDR1 MNHEY, CDR2 SMNVEV (reference sequence). The CDR3 is made up of 15 amino acids. The CDR3 DNA sequence: TGTGCCAGCAGCTCTCCGGGACAGAACAATGAAAAACTGTTTTTT. This encodes CASSSPGQNNEKLFF.

The chain links TRBV28 to TRBJ2-7, with D perhaps matching TRBD1 (6 bases). Trimming took off 7 bases at V and 1 base at J, with 17 bases between the two ends. The CDR3 covers 15 residues. Germline CDR1 is MDHEN and CDR2 is SYDVKM. CDR3 in amino acids: CASTDRGRGSYEQYF. CDR3 nucleotide sequence: TGTGCCAGCACCGACCGCGGCAGGGGATCCTACGAGCAGTACTTC.

The rearrangement uses TRBV6-1 and TRBJ1-2; tentative D call: TRBD1 (5 bases). There are 15 residues in the CDR3. Trimming took 2 bases from V and 5 from J, leaving 15 bases between them. Germline assignment: CDR1 MNHNS and CDR2 SASEGT. The CDR3 DNA reads as TGTGCCAGCAGTGAAAGGAGGGGCGGCTCTTATGGCTACACCTTC. Translated, it gives CASSERRGGSYGYTF.

J is TRBJ1-2 and V is TRBV30; D perhaps matches TRBD1 (6 bases). This CDR3 is 14 amino acids long. Germline CDR1 GTSNPN, CDR2 SVGIG (reference sequence). Trimming removed 2 bases from V and 4 bases from J, with 14 bases in between. The CDR3 spells CAWSTGIGGYGYTF. CDR3 nucleotides: TGTGCCTGGAGTACAGGGATAGGGGGCTATGGCTACACCTTC.